This T cell receptor (beta chain) derives from a study of T-cell memory formation after mild COVID-19. Study summary: The two donors had largely donor-specific TCR clusters. Study findings and constraints: A second wave expanding day 15 to 37 was CD4+-biased; contracting clones were balanced. Contracting CD4+ clones lay largely in CM and EM, with CD8+ ones residing in EMRA. Researchers found some responding clones in pre-infection memory, a sign that cross-reactive memory joined.

Germline V gene data show CDR1 as MGHRA and CDR2 as YSYEKL. V trimming: 5 bases; J trimming: 1 base; junction bases outside the gene matches: 8. The CDR3 totals 16 residues. One entry per CDR3 protein results from TCRdb running MiXCR on the 5' RACE reads. This table has approximately 180,000 distinct CDR3 sequences, 16% appearing once. As for this clonotype: No antigen is known for it.

The sequence came from an adult woman who had mild COVID-19 (a few samples of this study predate the infection). Cell type and time point are not known. The gene calls are TRBV4-1 and TRBJ2-5; 9 bases fit TRBD1. Sequencing input: PBMCs or a T cell subset sorted from them (not recorded which). CDR3 DNA sequence: TGCGCCAGCAGCGCCGATGGACAGGGGTTCCAAGAGACCCAGTACTTC. This encodes CASSADGQGFQETQYF.